A single sample gave rise to the 18 T cell receptor beta chains below, sequenced in a study of T cell changes during pregnancy in multiple sclerosis (dated by TCRdb to 2018 to 2020). Libraries were built with the immunoSEQ multiplex PCR assay. Entries here come from immuneACCESS through TCRdb and include only in-frame sequences with V and J called. Some clones fail to appear in such tables; in the studies checked, an unresolved V gene covers under half of the shortfall, and the cause of the remainder is unknown. This sample lists about 42,000 clones; 80% to 85% were detected once. About 0.6% of the sample is taken by the ten largest. The specimen was CD4+ T cells from peripheral blood mononuclear cells, collected before pregnancy. The receptors come from a female donor with multiple sclerosis, enrolled in a pregnancy study.

The CDR3 region has the DNA TGTGCCAGCTCACGAAGCGGGTTTGTTGACAATGAGCAGTTCTTC. Translated, it gives CASSRSGFVDNEQFF. The chain carries TRBV18 and TRBJ2-1, with a weak D call TRBD2 (6 bases). This CDR3 region has 15 residues. Trimming removed 4 bases at V and 5 bases at J, with 15 bases between. The V gene's germline CDR1 is KGHSH and CDR2 LQKENI.

The V and J genes are TRBV5-6 and TRBJ2-1, with TRBD1 matching 9 bases. V gave up 2 bases and J gave up 6 bases; unmatched junction bases: 6. CDR3 length equals 15 residues. CDR1 and CDR2 from the germline V gene are SGHDT and YYEEEE. The CDR3 DNA reads TGTGCCAGCAGCTTATTGGACAGGGGTACCAATGAGCAGTTCTTC. Protein sequence: CASSLLDRGTNEQFF.

The chain is built from TRBV19 and TRBJ1-5, with TRBD1 matching 8 bases. This CDR3 spans 15 amino acids. V lost 5 bases and J lost 3; bases outside the gene matches: 6. Germline lookup yields CDR1 LNHDA and CDR2 SQIVND (reference sequence). CDR3: CASSQWTGINQPQHF. CDR3 nucleotides: TGTGCCAGTAGTCAATGGACAGGGATCAATCAGCCCCAGCATTTT.

V is TRBV4-1 and J is TRBJ1-5; TRBD1 is a possible D gene (6 bases). Germline CDR1 reads MGHRA; CDR2 reads YSYEKL. The V end lost 0 bases, the J end lost 2 bases, and 8 bases lay between the germline ends. CDR3 length: 15 amino acids. DNA for the CDR3: TGCGCCAGCAGCCAAGAATCAGGGGGCAATCAGCCCCAGCATTTT. Protein product: CASSQESGGNQPQHF.

In this sample, this clone turned up a few times. The V call is TRBV7-2, the J call TRBJ1-1; D not certain. Germline V CDR1 and CDR2: SGHTA, FQGNSA. The CDR3 loop spans 12 amino acids. The germline V and J ends were trimmed by 3 bases and 7 bases, with 9 bases remaining between them. CDR3 in amino acids: CASSLRRVEAFF. The DNA of the CDR3 is TGTGCCAGCAGCTTGCGACGGGTTGAAGCTTTCTTT.

The chain is built from TRBV27 and TRBJ2-1; TRBD1 agrees at 9 bases. The CDR3 spans 19 residues. V lost 6 bases, J lost 8 bases, and 23 bases stayed unmatched. CDR1 is MNHEY, CDR2 SMNVEV, per germline (reference sequence). The CDR3 nucleotides are TGTGCCAGCAGGGGCGGGACAGGGAAAAGGACTCGCCCCGCCGATGAGCAGTTCTTC. Translated: CASRGGTGKRTRPADEQFF.

The genes are TRBV15 and TRBJ1-4; 7 nucleotides align to TRBD1. CDR1 is LNHNV and CDR2 is YYDKDF in the germline V gene (reference sequence). The CDR3 totals 16 residues. Trimming removed 1 base from V and 8 bases from J; junction bases left unmatched: 10. The chain's CDR3 is CATSRGFQGVAEKLFF. Here the CDR3 DNA reads TGTGCCACCAGCAGAGGCTTCCAGGGGGTGGCAGAAAAACTGTTTTTT.

The rearrangement joins TRBV6-1 to TRBJ2-7; 8 positions match TRBD1. Germline V gives CDR1 MNHNS, CDR2 SASEGT. The CDR3 runs to 13 residues. V was pared by 7 bases and J by 4 bases, with 6 bases of the junction left unmatched. CDR3 in amino acids: CASIRGQGYEQYF. CDR3 DNA: TGTGCCAGCATCCGCGGACAGGGTTACGAGCAGTACTTC.

The chain is built from TRBV11-2 and TRBJ2-2, with 9 bases identical to TRBD1. The CDR3 runs 17 residues. In germline, CDR1 is SGHAT, CDR2 FQNNGV. V lost 4 bases and J lost 4; bases outside the gene matches: 10. CDR3 sequence reads: CASSSRPGTGITGELFF. In DNA form, the CDR3 reads TGTGCCAGCAGCTCGCGGCCCGGGACAGGGATCACCGGGGAGCTGTTTTTT.

V usage is TRBV10-2 and J usage is TRBJ1-1, with D possibly TRBD1 on 6 matching bases. Trimming stripped 6 bases from V and 3 bases from J, with 11 bases between. Germline values: CDR1 WSHSY, CDR2 SAAADI. The CDR3 extends over 13 amino acids. The CDR3 protein is CASSRDTYTEAFF. CDR3 DNA sequence: TGCGCCAGCAGCAGGGACACCTACACTGAAGCTTTCTTT.

The chain has TRBV6-5 and TRBJ2-1; D is possibly TRBD2 (5 bases). Trimming took off 2 bases at V and 12 bases at J, with 17 bases between the two ends. The CDR3 has 14 residues. CDR1 MNHEY and CDR2 SVGAGI come from the germline V gene. CDR3 in amino acids: CASSYNLHGMGQFF. In DNA, the CDR3 is TGTGCCAGCAGTTACAATTTACACGGGATGGGGCAGTTCTTC.

V gene TRBV7-2 combines with J gene TRBJ2-2; 11 nucleotides match TRBD2. The CDR3 is made up of 18 amino acids. Losses at the gene ends were 5 bases for V and 1 base for J; bases not matched to a gene: 9. Germline assignment: CDR1 SGHTA and CDR2 FQGNSA. In nucleotides, the CDR3 is TGTGCCAGCAGCGCTCTAGGGACTAGCGGACGGAACACCGGGGAGCTGTTTTTT. Protein: CASSALGTSGRNTGELFF.

The V call is TRBV6-5, the J call TRBJ2-7, with D perhaps TRBD2 (6 bases). V gave up 7 bases and J gave up 3 bases, with 13 bases separating them. The germline gives CDR1 MNHEY, CDR2 SVGAGI. The CDR3 sequence is 13 residues long. Written as DNA, the CDR3 is TGTGCCAGCAACCGGGACTCAAACTACGAGCAGTACTTC. Translated, it gives CASNRDSNYEQYF.

This clone has only a few counts. The rearrangement uses TRBV30 and TRBJ1-3; 7 bases fit TRBD1. Germline V gene lookup returns CDR1 GTSNPN and CDR2 SVGIG (reference sequence). Trimming took 4 bases from V and 0 from J; bases not matched to a gene: 3. The CDR3 has 14 residues. The CDR3 coding sequence is TGTGCCTGGACCGACAGGGTCTCTGGAAACACCATATATTTT. Translation gives CAWTDRVSGNTIYF.

This clone occurred a few times. The genes are TRBV10-3 and TRBJ2-2, with TRBD2 as a possible D gene (6 bases). Germline V lookup: CDR1 ENHRY, CDR2 SYGVKD. This CDR3 contains 17 residues. The V end lost 5 bases, the J end lost 4 bases, and 20 bases lay between the germline ends. The CDR3 region is CAISPKGGPGSTGELFF. The CDR3 DNA reads as TGTGCCATCAGTCCCAAGGGAGGTCCCGGGAGCACCGGGGAGCTGTTTTTT.

The chain joins TRBV7-8 to TRBJ2-1; 7 nucleotides agree with TRBD1. This CDR3 is built from 16 residues. Germline lookup yields CDR1 SGHVS and CDR2 FQNEAQ. V lost 2 bases to trimming and J lost 15 bases; unmatched junction nucleotides: 19. In DNA form, the CDR3 reads TGTGCCAGCAGCTTACGAGAGGGGGCGGTGGCAATCCCGATGTTCTTC. Its protein product is CASSLREGAVAIPMFF.

The rearrangement links TRBV19 to TRBJ2-6; D is uncertain. The CDR3 runs to 14 residues. Germline V gene sequence: CDR1 LNHDA, CDR2 SQIVND (reference sequence). Trimming stripped 6 bases from V and 0 bases from J, with 6 bases between. CDR3 loop: CASREISGANVLTF. CDR3 DNA: TGTGCCAGTAGGGAGATCTCTGGGGCCAACGTCCTGACTTTC.

CDR3 in amino acids: CASSLFGSAGTNEKLFF. The DNA for the CDR3 is TGTGCCAGCAGCTTATTCGGGTCGGCAGGGACTAATGAAAAACTGTTTTTT. The V call is TRBV7-9, the J call TRBJ1-4, with D maybe TRBD1 (5 bases). V was cut by 2 bases and J by 2 bases, with 15 bases left in between. The germline gives CDR1 SEHNR, CDR2 FQNEAQ (reference sequence). The CDR3 extends over 17 amino acids. Full variable domain (missing parts from reference TRBV7-9 and TRBJ1-4): DTGVSQNPRHKITKRGQNVTFRCDPISEHNRLYWYRQTLGQGPEFLTYFQNEAQLEKSRLLSDRFSAERPKGSFSTLEIQRTEQGDSAMYLCASSLFGSAGTNEKLFFGSGTQLSVL.